These 27 T cell receptor beta chains were sequenced from one sample in a study of shared clonotypes between healthy human individuals. Assay: immunoSEQ multiplex PCR; the TCRdb copy retains only in-frame clones and omits some. Of approximately 110,000 clones listed, approximately 70% are singletons. The sequencing sample was made of memory CD8+ T cells sorted from blood. Subset meaning: CD45RO+ cells pooled with CCR7-negative TemRA cells. The receptors here all came from a woman between 25 and 40 years old in good health.

The rearrangement uses TRBV15 and TRBJ2-1; perhaps TRBD2 as D (5 bases). The germline gives CDR1 LNHNV, CDR2 YYDKDF (reference sequence). Between the trimmed V and J ends, which lost 0 bases and 8 bases, there was a span of 23 bases. This CDR3 is 18 amino acids long. CDR3 DNA: TGTGCCACCAGCAGAGATCTCAGGTTTAGCGAGGGAGTTGATGAGCAGTTCTTC. The encoded protein is CATSRDLRFSEGVDEQFF.

This clone was detected once. The V gene is TRBV5-6, the J gene TRBJ1-1; D ambiguous. Deletions cut 0 bases from V and 5 bases from J, with 11 bases between. Germline V gene data show CDR1 as SGHDT and CDR2 as YYEEEE. CDR3 length equals 14 residues. DNA of the CDR3: TGTGCCAGCAGCTTGGCGGGCGATTTGACTGAAGCTTTCTTT. The encoded protein is CASSLAGDLTEAFF.

J is TRBJ2-7 and V is TRBV10-3; D remains unclear. Germline CDR1 reads ENHRY; CDR2 reads SYGVKD. The CDR3 length is 16 residues. The germline V and J ends were trimmed by 0 bases and 2 bases, with 14 bases remaining between them. In DNA form, the CDR3 reads TGTGCCATCAGTGAGTCGATAGTCCCGGGCCCCTACGAGCAGTACTTC. Translating it yields CAISESIVPGPYEQYF.

For this clone: Other DNA sequences in the same sample also yield this CDR3. The rearrangement joins TRBV2 to TRBJ1-5; D ambiguous. The CDR3 sequence is 14 residues long. The V end was cut by 2 bases, the J end by 2 bases, with 7 bases between. Germline CDR1 and CDR2: SNHLY and FYNNEI. Written as DNA, the CDR3 is TGTGCCAGCAGTGAAAGGCAGGGCAATCAGCCCCAGCATTTT. Translated: CASSERQGNQPQHF.

The chain joins TRBV4-2 to TRBJ2-7; D is ambiguous. The CDR3 consists of 15 residues. Between the trimmed V and J ends, which lost 4 bases and 3 bases, there was a span of 16 bases. Germline values: CDR1 LGHNA, CDR2 YNFKEQ. CDR3 in amino acids: CASSLGPGQDYEQYF. The CDR3 DNA reads as TGTGCCAGCAGCCTCGGACCCGGGCAGGACTACGAGCAGTACTTC.

This clone has just a few counts. This sample also contains other DNA sequences that code for the same CDR3. The chain employs TRBV7-6 and TRBJ2-7; D may be TRBD1 (5 bases). Germline values: CDR1 SGHVS, CDR2 FNYEAQ. CDR3 size: 15 residues. Trimming removed 4 bases from V and 0 bases from J, with 13 bases in between. CDR3 sequence (DNA): TGTGCCAGCAGCTCAGGACACGTACCCTCCTACGAGCAGTACTTC. Translating gives CASSSGHVPSYEQYF.

V and J are TRBV27 and TRBJ1-4, with D maybe TRBD1 (5 bases). CDR1 is MNHEY and CDR2 is SMNVEV in the germline V gene (reference sequence). CDR3 length: 15 residues. V was trimmed by 5 bases and J by 3 bases, leaving 13 bases between them. The CDR3 sequence: CASSAQGASNEKLFF. The CDR3 coding sequence is TGTGCCAGCAGTGCCCAGGGTGCTTCTAATGAAAAACTGTTTTTT.

The V call is TRBV30, the J call TRBJ2-3, with a weak D call TRBD2 (5 bases). The CDR3 contains 16 residues. CDR1 is GTSNPN and CDR2 is SVGIG in the germline V gene (reference sequence). Trimming took 0 bases from V and 3 from J, leaving 16 bases between them. CDR3 amino acids: CAWSVYRGILTDTQYF. In DNA form, the CDR3 reads TGTGCCTGGAGTGTATATCGAGGGATCTTGACAGATACGCAGTATTTT.

As regards this clone: A much larger clone is a single base away; this may be a read error. Other nucleotide sequences from this sample produce the same CDR3. The V gene is TRBV30, the J gene TRBJ2-7, with D maybe TRBD1 (5 bases). V lost 2 bases, J lost 3 bases, and 14 bases lay in between. This CDR3 spans 14 amino acids. CDR1 GTSNPN and CDR2 SVGIG come from the germline V gene (reference sequence). DNA of the CDR3: TGTGCCTGGAGTCCACCAGGGCAGGTCTACGAGCAGTACTTC. Amino acid sequence: CAWSPPGQVYEQYF. The whole variable domain, filled in from reference TRBV30 and TRBJ2-7, reads SQTIHQWPATLVQPVGSPLSLECTVEGTSNPNLYWYRQAAGRGLQLLFYSVGIGQISSEVPQNLSASRPQDRQFILSSKKLLLSDSGFYLCAWSPPGQVYEQYFGPGTRLTVT.

The chain recombines TRBV7-9 with TRBJ2-7; weak D call: TRBD2 (5 bases). Between the trimmed V and J ends, which lost 0 bases and 6 bases, there was a span of 12 bases. The CDR3 runs to 14 residues. The germline CDR1 and CDR2 sequences are SEHNR and FQNEAQ (reference sequence). This CDR3 is CASSLAGLRGEQYF. The CDR3 nucleotides are TGTGCCAGCAGCTTAGCGGGCCTACGGGGCGAGCAGTACTTC.

The chain joins TRBV9 to TRBJ2-7, with D perhaps assigned TRBD1 or TRBD2 (5 bases each). The CDR3 extends over 14 amino acids. Germline values: CDR1 SGDLS, CDR2 YYNGEE. V shed 2 bases and J shed 1 base, with 10 bases lying between them. This chain's CDR3 is CASSVDGASYEQYF. In DNA form, the CDR3 reads TGTGCCAGCAGCGTTGACGGGGCATCCTACGAGCAGTACTTC.

A single count supports this clone. The rearrangement joins TRBV6-1 to TRBJ2-2; weak D call: TRBD1 (7 bases). Trimming took 4 bases from V and 1 from J, leaving 13 bases between them. CDR1 is MNHNS and CDR2 is SASEGT in the germline V gene. The CDR3 sequence is 16 residues long. CDR3 in DNA: TGTGCCAGCAGTGGGAGACAGGGAGGGAACACCGGGGAGCTGTTTTTT. Translated: CASSGRQGGNTGELFF.

This clone was observed many times. The sample holds other DNA sequences that translate to the same CDR3. The chain combines TRBV7-8 with TRBJ2-7, with D perhaps TRBD1 (5 bases). The germline V gene has CDR1 SGHVS and CDR2 FQNEAQ. Trimming pared 3 bases from V and 0 bases from J, leaving 12 bases between. The CDR3 extends over 15 amino acids. This CDR3 is CASSLYQGSSYEQYF. The CDR3 coding sequence is TGTGCCAGCAGCTTGTATCAGGGAAGCTCCTACGAGCAGTACTTC.

The chain combines TRBV6-4 with TRBJ2-6; either TRBD1 or TRBD2 may fit D (5 bases each). Trimming cost V 2 bases and J 0 bases, with 8 bases left between them. Germline loops: CDR1 MRHNA, CDR2 SNTAGT. This CDR3 has 16 residues. For the CDR3, the DNA is TGTGCCAGCAGTGACGGGGACGGCTCTGGGGCCAACGTCCTGACTTTC. It translates to CASSDGDGSGANVLTF.

This sequence joins TRBV5-1 and TRBJ1-2; no firm D call. The CDR3 extends over 15 amino acids. V dropped 4 bases and J dropped 4 bases, with 17 bases sitting between them. The germline V gene encodes CDR1 SGHRS and CDR2 YFSETQ. The CDR3: CASSPLDGFPYGYTF. The CDR3 region has the DNA TGCGCCAGCAGCCCACTCGACGGCTTCCCCTATGGCTACACCTTC.

The J gene is TRBJ2-1, the V gene TRBV9, with D unresolved. V was clipped by 0 bases and J by 5 bases, with 15 bases between them. Germline values: CDR1 SGDLS, CDR2 YYNGEE. The CDR3 totals 16 residues. In DNA, the CDR3 is TGTGCCAGCAGCGTAGCTGAGGCAGCAATCAACAATGAGCAGTTCTTC. It specifies CASSVAEAAINNEQFF.

V and J are TRBV19 and TRBJ2-1; 10 bases are a match to TRBD1. The CDR3 extends over 14 amino acids. Germline-derived CDR1 and CDR2 are LNHDA and SQIVND (reference sequence). V trimming: 5 bases; J trimming: 8 bases; junction bases outside the gene matches: 6. This CDR3 is CASSSRDRGDEQFF. Written as DNA, the CDR3 is TGTGCCAGTAGTTCCCGGGACAGGGGCGATGAGCAGTTCTTC. Full variable domain (rest looked up from reference TRBV19 and TRBJ2-1): DGGITQSPKYLFRKEGQNVTLSCEQNLNHDAMYWYRQDPGQGLRLIYYSQIVNDFQKGDIAEGYSVSREKKESFPLTVTSAQKNPTAFYLCASSSRDRGDEQFFGPGTRLTVL.

This clone appeared a few times. The chain uses TRBV11-2 and TRBJ2-7; tentatively, D is TRBD1 (5 bases). Germline loops: CDR1 SGHAT, CDR2 FQNNGV. This CDR3 spans 15 amino acids. V was cut by 5 bases and J by 4 bases, with 18 bases left in between. The CDR3 here is CASSPWEGAFYEQYF. In DNA, the CDR3 is TGTGCCAGCAGCCCTTGGGAAGGGGCGTTTTACGAGCAGTACTTC.

V is TRBV30 and J is TRBJ2-5; 12 bases fit TRBD2. Germline CDR1 and CDR2: GTSNPN and SVGIG (reference sequence). The CDR3 sequence is 16 residues long. With 2 bases clipped from V and 4 bases from J, the junction kept 8 bases outside the gene matches. In DNA form, the CDR3 reads TGTGCCTGGAGTCCATCCCGACTAGCGGGAGCAGAGACCCAGTACTTC. Translation gives CAWSPSRLAGAETQYF.

As to this clone: A junction boundary mismatches the germline segment, possibly from a read error. The chain employs TRBV5-1 and TRBJ2-7; TRBD2 might be the D (5 bases). Germline V gene lookup returns CDR1 SGHRS and CDR2 YFSETQ. The length of the CDR3 is 14 residues. Written as DNA, the CDR3 is TGTGCCAGCAGCCCCGGAGATTTTCGGGGCGAGCAGTACTTC. Its protein is CASSPGDFRGEQYF.

The chain joins TRBV5-1 to TRBJ1-3; perhaps TRBD1 as D (6 bases). The CDR3 has 15 amino acids. Germline V gene data show CDR1 as SGHRS and CDR2 as YFSETQ. Trimming stripped 6 bases from V and 3 bases from J, with 16 bases between. The CDR3 DNA follows: TGCGCCAGCACCGGAGGGGGGAATTTTGGAAACACCATATATTTT. Translated: CASTGGGNFGNTIYF. The whole variable domain, filled in from reference TRBV5-1 and TRBJ1-3, reads KAGVTQTPRYLIKTRGQQVTLSCSPISGHRSVSWYQQTPGQGLQFLFEYFSETQRNKGNFPGRFSGRQFSNSRSEMNVSTLELGDSALYLCASTGGGNFGNTIYFGEGSWLTVV.

The chain links TRBV2 to TRBJ2-1; 13 bases fit TRBD2. The CDR3 length is 14 residues. Trimming took 8 bases from V and 6 from J; bases not matched to a gene: 4. Per germline, CDR1 SNHLY and CDR2 FYNNEI. The CDR3, as DNA: TGTGCCAGCGTAACTAGCGGGAGGGGCAATGAGCAGTTCTTC. Protein product: CASVTSGRGNEQFF.

The chain links TRBV2 to TRBJ2-7, with D uncertain. Per germline, CDR1 SNHLY and CDR2 FYNNEI. Trimming took 10 bases from V and 5 from J, leaving 12 bases between them. This CDR3 contains 11 residues. The CDR3 sequence: CATTLPHEQYF. The CDR3, as DNA: TGTGCCACCACACTTCCACACGAGCAGTACTTC.

This clone came up many times. The chain couples TRBV5-5 to TRBJ2-3; TRBD2 aligns across 9 bases. V lost 2 bases to trimming and J lost 3 bases; unmatched junction nucleotides: 4. This CDR3 has 15 amino acids. Per germline, CDR1 SGHKS and CDR2 YYEKEE (reference sequence). CDR3 loop: CASSFQREVTDTQYF. The CDR3 nucleotides read TGTGCCAGCAGCTTCCAGCGGGAGGTGACAGATACGCAGTATTTT.

The chain employs TRBV5-4 and TRBJ2-5; D uncertain. CDR3 size: 13 residues. Germline values: CDR1 SGHNT, CDR2 YYREEE (reference sequence). The germline V and J ends were trimmed by 1 base and 5 bases, with 9 bases remaining between them. Written as DNA, the CDR3 is TGTGCCAGCAGCTTGATCGGCAGTGAGACCCAGTACTTC. It encodes CASSLIGSETQYF.

The rearrangement joins TRBV25-1 to TRBJ1-5; D uncertain. Germline-derived CDR1 and CDR2 are MGHDK and SYGVNS. The V and J ends lost 3 bases and 4 bases respectively, with 22 bases between them. The CDR3 contains 18 residues. CDR3 nucleotides: TGTGCCAGCAGTGAGGACCCAGGTCTGGGCGGACGGAATCAGCCCCAGCATTTT. Amino acids: CASSEDPGLGGRNQPQHF.

The sample holds a few counts of this clone. The genes are TRBV19 and TRBJ2-1; D is uncertain. The germline V gene has CDR1 LNHDA and CDR2 SQIVND (reference sequence). Between the trimmed V and J ends, which lost 1 base and 10 bases, there was a span of 17 bases. The CDR3 is 15 amino acids. For the CDR3, the DNA is TGTGCCAGTAGTATAGTCCTAGGCCTCGAAGCCGAGCAGTTCTTC. It encodes CASSIVLGLEAEQFF.